The present entry profiles one T cell receptor beta chain with its context. These data belong to a study of beta chain features in type 1 diabetes. The CDR3 runs to 15 residues. Per the germline V gene, CDR1 is SNHLY and CDR2 is FYNNEI. V was clipped by 6 bases and J by 0 bases, with 13 bases between them. Since all of the isolated RNA was reverse transcribed, expressed TCRB transcripts were what got sequenced. TCRdb's table, derived via immunoSEQ multiplex PCR, lists solely in-frame clones and lacks some. This repertoire shows 400,000 to 600,000 clones, 30% found once; its top ten account for more than 0.055%. Sorting based on CD45RO/CCR7/CD25/CD127/CD95/CD27 separated CD4+ naive, central memory, regulatory and stem cell-like memory cells. Purity of each sorted population was above 95%.

The chain is built from TRBV2 and TRBJ2-3; tentative D call: TRBD1 (6 bases). The receptor comes from a man aged 18-30 years in good health. What was sequenced was naive CD4+ T cells from blood. CDR3 protein: CASRYRESSTDTQYF. CDR3 bases: TGTGCCAGCAGATACAGGGAATCTAGCACAGATACGCAGTATTTT.